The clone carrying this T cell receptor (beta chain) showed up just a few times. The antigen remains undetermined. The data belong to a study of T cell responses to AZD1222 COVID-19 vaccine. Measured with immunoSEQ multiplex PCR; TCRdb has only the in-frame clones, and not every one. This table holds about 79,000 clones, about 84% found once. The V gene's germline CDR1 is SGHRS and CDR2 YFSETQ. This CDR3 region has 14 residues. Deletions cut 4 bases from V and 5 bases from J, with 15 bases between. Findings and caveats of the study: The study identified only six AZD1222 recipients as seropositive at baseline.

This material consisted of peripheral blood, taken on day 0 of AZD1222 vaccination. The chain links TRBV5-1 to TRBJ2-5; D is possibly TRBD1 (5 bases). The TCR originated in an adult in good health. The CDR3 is CASSGQGVKETQYF. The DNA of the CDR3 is TGCGCCAGCAGCGGGCAAGGGGTCAAGGAGACCCAGTACTTC.